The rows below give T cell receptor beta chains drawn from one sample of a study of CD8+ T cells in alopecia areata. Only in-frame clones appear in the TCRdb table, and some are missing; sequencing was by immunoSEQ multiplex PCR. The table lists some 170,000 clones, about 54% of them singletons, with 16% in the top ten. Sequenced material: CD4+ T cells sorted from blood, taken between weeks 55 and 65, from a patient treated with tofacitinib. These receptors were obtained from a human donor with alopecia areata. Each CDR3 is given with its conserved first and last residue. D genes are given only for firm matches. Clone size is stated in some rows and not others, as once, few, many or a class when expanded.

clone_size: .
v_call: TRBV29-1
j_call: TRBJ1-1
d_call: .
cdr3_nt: TGCAGCGTTGAAGATATCCCTGGGGGCACTGAAGCTTTCTTT
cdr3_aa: CSVEDIPGGTEAFF

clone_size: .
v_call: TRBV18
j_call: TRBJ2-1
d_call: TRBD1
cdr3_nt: TGTGCCAGCTCACCGGACAGGGCTCTCTCCAATGAGCAGTTCTTC
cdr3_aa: CASSPDRALSNEQFF

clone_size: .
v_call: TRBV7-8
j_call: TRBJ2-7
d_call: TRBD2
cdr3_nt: TGTGCCAGCAGCCCTTACGAGACGGGAGGATCCTACGAGCAGTACTTC
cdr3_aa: CASSPYETGGSYEQYF

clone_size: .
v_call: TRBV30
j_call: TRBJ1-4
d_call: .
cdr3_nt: TGTGCCTGGAACGGGAATGAAAAACTGTTTTTT
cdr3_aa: CAWNGNEKLFF

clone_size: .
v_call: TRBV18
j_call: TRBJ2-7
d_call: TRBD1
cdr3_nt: TGTGCCAGCTCACTCGCCGGGACAGACTACGAGCAGTACTTC
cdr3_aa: CASSLAGTDYEQYF

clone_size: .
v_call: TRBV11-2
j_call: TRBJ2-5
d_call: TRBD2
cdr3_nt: TGTGCCAGCAGCCCCGGGACTAGCGGGGGGGAGACCCAGTACTTC
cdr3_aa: CASSPGTSGGETQYF

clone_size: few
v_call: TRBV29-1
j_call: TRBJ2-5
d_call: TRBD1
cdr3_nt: TGCAGCGTTAGGCGGGACAGGGTAGAAGAGACCCAGTACTTC
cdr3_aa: CSVRRDRVEETQYF

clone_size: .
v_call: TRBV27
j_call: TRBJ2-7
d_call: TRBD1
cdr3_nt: TGTGCCACCAAACAGGGGTACGAGCAGTACTTC
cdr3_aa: CATKQGYEQYF

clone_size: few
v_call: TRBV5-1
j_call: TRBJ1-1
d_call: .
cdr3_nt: TGCGCCAGCAGCTTTGCGGGGAACACTGAAGCTTTCTTT
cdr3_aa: CASSFAGNTEAFF

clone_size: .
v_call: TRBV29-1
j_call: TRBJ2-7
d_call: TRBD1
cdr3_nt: TGCAGCGTTGATTCCGGGACAGGGGGTTCCTACGAGCAGTACTTC
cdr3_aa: CSVDSGTGGSYEQYF

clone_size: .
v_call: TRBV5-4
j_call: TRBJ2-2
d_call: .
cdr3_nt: TGTGCCAGCAGCTTGACAGGCAGTGGGCCCGGGGAGCTGTTTTTT
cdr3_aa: CASSLTGSGPGELFF

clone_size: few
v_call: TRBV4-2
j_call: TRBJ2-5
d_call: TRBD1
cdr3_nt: TGTGCCAGCAGCCAGGACAGGGTGGGAGAGACCCAGTACTTC
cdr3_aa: CASSQDRVGETQYF

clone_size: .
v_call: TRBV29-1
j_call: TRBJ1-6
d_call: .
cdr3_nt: TGCAGCCCTTTGGGCCGGGGGATGTCATATAATTCACCCCTCCACTTT
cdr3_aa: CSPLGRGMSYNSPLHF

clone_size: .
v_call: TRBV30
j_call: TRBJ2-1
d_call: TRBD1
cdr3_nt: TGTGCCTGGCAGCAGGGGACAGGGGCGAGGAATGAGCAGTTCTTC
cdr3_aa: CAWQQGTGARNEQFF

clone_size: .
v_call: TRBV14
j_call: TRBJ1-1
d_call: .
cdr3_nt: TGTGCCAGCAGCCAAGAAGGTCAGGAGGTAGCTTTCTTT
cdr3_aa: CASSQEGQEVAFF

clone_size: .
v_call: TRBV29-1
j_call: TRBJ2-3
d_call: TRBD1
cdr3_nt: TGCAGCGTTGGGGGACAGGGATACGATACGCAGTATTTT
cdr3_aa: CSVGGQGYDTQYF

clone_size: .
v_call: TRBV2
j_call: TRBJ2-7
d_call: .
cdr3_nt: TGTGCCAGCGCCACGGACAGCTACGAGCAGTACTTC
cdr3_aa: CASATDSYEQYF

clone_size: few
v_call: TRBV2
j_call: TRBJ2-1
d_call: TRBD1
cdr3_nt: TGTGCCAGCAGTCGGGACAGGGGCCCTACTTACAATGAGCAGTTCTTC
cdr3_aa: CASSRDRGPTYNEQFF

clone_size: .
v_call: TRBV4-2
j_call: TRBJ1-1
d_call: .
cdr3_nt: TGTGCCAGCAGCCAAGTTAGGGACACTGAAGCTTTCTTT
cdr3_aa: CASSQVRDTEAFF

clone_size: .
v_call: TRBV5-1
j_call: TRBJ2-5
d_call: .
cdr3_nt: TGCGCCAGCAGCTTGGCTAGCCGGACCGAAGAGACCCAGTACTTC
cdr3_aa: CASSLASRTEETQYF

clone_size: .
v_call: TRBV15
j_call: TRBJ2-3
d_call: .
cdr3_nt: TGTGCCACCAGCGCAATGGGGGGGCAAACAGATACGCAGTATTTT
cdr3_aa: CATSAMGGQTDTQYF

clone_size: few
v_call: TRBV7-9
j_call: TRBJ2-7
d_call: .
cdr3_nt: TGTGCCAGCAGCTTGCGGTTGGCCTCTTACGAGCAGTACTTC
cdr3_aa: CASSLRLASYEQYF

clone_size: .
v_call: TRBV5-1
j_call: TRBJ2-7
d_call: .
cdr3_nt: TGCGCCAGCAGCTTGGATAACGGAGGCGGGGAGCAGTACTTC
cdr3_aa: CASSLDNGGGEQYF

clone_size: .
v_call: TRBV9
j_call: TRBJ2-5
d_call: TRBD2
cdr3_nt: TGTGCCAGCAGCGCCGGACTAGCCTCGGAGACCCAGTACTTC
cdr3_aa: CASSAGLASETQYF

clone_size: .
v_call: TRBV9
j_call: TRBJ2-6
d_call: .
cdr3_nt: TGTGCCAGCAGCGTAGTGGGAATCTCTGGTGGGGCCAACGTCCTGACTTTC
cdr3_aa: CASSVVGISGGANVLTF

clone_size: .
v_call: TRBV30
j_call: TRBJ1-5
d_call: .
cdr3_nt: TGTGCCTGGAGTGTGAGGGCTAGTCAGCCCCAGCATTTT
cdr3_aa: CAWSVRASQPQHF